This is a list of T cell receptor beta chains from one sample in a study of Ad26.COV2.S vaccination and SARS-CoV-2 variants. The method was immunoSEQ multiplex PCR; TCRdb's version includes in-frame clones alone and lacks a portion of them. The top ten hold 3.6% of the sample, which has a few hundred thousand clones, more than 75% seen once. The input for sequencing was peripheral blood, taken in a trial of Ad26.COV2.S vaccine versus placebo. These receptors were taken from a person between 18 and 60 years old who received the Ad26.COV2.S COVID-19 vaccine or a placebo. Each CDR3 is given with its conserved first and last residue. A D gene is named only where the DNA matches it firmly. The size entry is marked missing in some rows and otherwise reads once, few, many or a size class.

j_call	d_call	clone_size	v_call	cdr3_aa	cdr3_nt
TRBJ2-2	.	.	TRBV4-1	CASSQDLARNTGELFF	TGCGCCAGCAGCCAAGATCTAGCGAGAAACACCGGGGAGCTGTTTTTT
TRBJ1-5	.	.	TRBV19	CAGATGSNQPQHF	TGTGCCGGCGCGACAGGAAGCAATCAGCCCCAGCATTTT
TRBJ1-4	.	once	TRBV9	CASSAGTAEKLFF	TGTGCCAGCAGCGCAGGGACCGCTGAAAAACTGTTTTTT
TRBJ2-7	TRBD2	.	TRBV6-4	CASSAGLAGSYEQYF	TGTGCCAGCAGTGCAGGACTAGCGGGGTCCTACGAGCAGTACTTC
TRBJ1-2	.	.	TRBV5-1	CASSLERGIYGYTF	TGCGCCAGCAGCTTGGAAAGGGGCATCTATGGCTACACCTTC
TRBJ2-1	.	.	TRBV7-9	CASSFYDNEQFF	TGTGCCAGCAGCTTTTATGACAATGAGCAGTTCTTC
TRBJ2-3	TRBD2	.	TRBV28	CASSYWGGSTDTQYF	TGTGCCAGCAGTTACTGGGGGGGGAGCACAGATACGCAGTATTTT
TRBJ2-1	TRBD2	.	TRBV14	CASSPKLSSGGLSYNEQFF	TGTGCCAGCAGCCCCAAGCTGTCTAGCGGGGGCCTCTCCTACAATGAGCAGTTCTTC
TRBJ1-4	.	.	TRBV6-6	CASSHDPDREKLFF	TGTGCCAGCAGTCACGACCCAGATCGCGAAAAACTGTTTTTT
TRBJ1-4	TRBD1	.	TRBV27	CASSLQGVGEKLFF	TGTGCCAGCAGTTTACAGGGGGTGGGGGAAAAACTGTTTTTT
TRBJ2-7	.	.	TRBV5-4	CASSLGLGSYEQYF	TGTGCCAGCAGCTTGGGACTTGGCTCCTACGAGCAGTACTTC
TRBJ2-3	.	.	TRBV7-9	CASSLLVETDTQYF	TGTGCCAGCAGCTTATTAGTGGAGACAGATACGCAGTATTTT
TRBJ1-5	.	few	TRBV23-1	CASSQLTAFNQPQHF	TGCGCCAGCAGTCAGTTGACAGCCTTCAATCAGCCCCAGCATTTT
TRBJ2-3	.	.	TRBV21-1	CASSKAGAGAQRGDQTEDTQYF	TGTGCCAGCAGCAAAGCAGGCGCAGGGGCACAGCGGGGGGACCAGACCGAAGATACGCAGTATTTT
TRBJ1-5	.	.	TRBV29-1	CSVADRTGDQPQHF	TGCAGCGTTGCCGACAGGACCGGGGATCAGCCCCAGCATTTT